This T cell receptor (beta chain) was captured in a study of cytomegalovirus exposure and HLA in healthy donors. Study findings and constraints: For most TCR sequences rarity was the rule, although some public TCRs occurred in many donors. Roughly uniform depth of sequencing across donors was assumed in presence/absence analyses.

As concerns this clone: Its target is not known.

It was with 60 Vbeta and 13 Jbeta primers that the PCR ran. Per the study methods: An analysis performed later counted about 80 million unique TCR beta chains (around 10 million of them shared). TCRdb's copy holds only in-frame clones and misses some; the assay was immunoSEQ multiplex PCR. The V and J calls and clone size are taken from that table; D and trimming were inferred from the DNA. Here the sample spans some 150,000 clones, 50% to 75% being singletons. The receptor was derived from a woman in her fifties or sixties in good health and CMV-seropositive. The sample was PBMCs.

The CDR3 is CASTRDSNYGYTF. The DNA of the CDR3 is TGTGCCAGCACCCGAGACAGCAACTATGGCTACACCTTC. The rearrangement uses TRBV7-3 and TRBJ1-2; D might be TRBD1 (5 bases). The V end lost 7 bases, the J end lost 2 bases, and 11 bases lay between the germline ends. The CDR3 length is 13 residues. Germline CDR1 and CDR2: SGHTA and FQGTGA.